This T cell receptor beta chain comes out of a study of cytomegalovirus exposure and HLA in healthy donors. Study observations and caveats: Usually a TCR sequence was rare, but some public TCRs were found in many donors. Three chains linked to CMV were shown in vitro to be specific for CMV antigens. One later analysis, an examination of the roughly 130 validation repertoires, found that first-cohort TCR clusters tended to co-occur in them. Overall, roughly 160 TCR beta chains were annotated as cytomegalovirus-associated.

Generated by immunoSEQ multiplex PCR, the TCRdb table keeps only in-frame clones and is missing some. The sample gives tens of thousands of clones, around 97% of which show up once; more than 2% is in the top ten. The CDR3 covers 14 residues. Germline values: CDR1 MNHEY, CDR2 SVGAGI. V lost 2 bases to trimming and J lost 2 bases; unmatched junction nucleotides: 2. Comment on this clone: Its antigen is undetermined.

This receptor was taken from a man aged 18-30 years in good health and CMV-seronegative. Sequenced material: PBMCs. The V and J genes are TRBV6-5 and TRBJ1-2; 7 positions agree with TRBD1. The CDR3 region has the DNA TGTGCCAGCAGTTACGCGACAGGGAACTATGGCTACACCTTC. Translating gives CASSYATGNYGYTF.